This T cell receptor beta chain comes out of a study of T cells in lung cancer brain metastases. Study conclusions and caveats: Preoperative corticosteroid effects on brain metastasis T cell infiltration were not controlled. Paired lesions shared few clones; most were lesion-specific (mean Morisita roughly 0.25).

Germline V lookup: CDR1 SGHRS, CDR2 YFSETQ. Trimming removed 3 bases from V and 7 bases from J; junction bases left unmatched: 5. CDR3 length: 15 amino acids. Comment on this clone: No antigen is known for it.

Patients with a history of multiple malignancies were excluded. Tumor areas were macrodissected from 4 to 6 deparaffinized, unstained approximately 10 um sections guided by marked H&E slides. Using immunoSEQ multiplex PCR, the repertoire was profiled, and TCRdb retains in-frame clones only, with some absent. Here the sample spans roughly 5,500 clones, around 85% being singletons. The TCR was taken from a man between 70 and 80 years old with non-small cell lung cancer. Source material: tumor tissue from the primary lung tumor. The chain carries TRBV5-1 and TRBJ2-5; 14 bases agree with TRBD2. In DNA, the CDR3 is TGCGCCAGCAGCTGGGGACTAGCGGGAGTAGTGACCCAGTACTTC. It yields the protein CASSWGLAGVVTQYF. The full variable domain, in which reference TRBV5-1 and TRBJ2-5 provide the parts outside the CDR3, is KAGVTQTPRYLIKTRGQQVTLSCSPISGHRSVSWYQQTPGQGLQFLFEYFSETQRNKGNFPGRFSGRQFSNSRSEMNVSTLELGDSALYLCASSWGLAGVVTQYFGPGTRLLVL.